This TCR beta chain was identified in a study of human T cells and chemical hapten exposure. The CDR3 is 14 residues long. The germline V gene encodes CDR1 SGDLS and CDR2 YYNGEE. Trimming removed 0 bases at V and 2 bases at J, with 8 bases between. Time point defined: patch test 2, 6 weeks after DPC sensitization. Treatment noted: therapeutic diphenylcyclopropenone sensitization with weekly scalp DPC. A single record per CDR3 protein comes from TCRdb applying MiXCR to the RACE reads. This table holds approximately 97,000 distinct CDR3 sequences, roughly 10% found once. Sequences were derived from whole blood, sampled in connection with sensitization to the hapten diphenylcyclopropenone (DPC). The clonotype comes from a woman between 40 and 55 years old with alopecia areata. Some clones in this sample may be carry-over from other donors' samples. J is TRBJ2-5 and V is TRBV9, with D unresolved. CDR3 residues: CASSVGAKQETQYF. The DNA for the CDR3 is TGTGCCAGCAGCGTAGGAGCGAAACAAGAGACCCAGTACTTC.